The 30 T cell receptor beta chains given below trace back to one sample, sequenced in a study of blood T cells in healthy people across ages. Then a second PCR, running roughly 7 to 11 cycles, was carried out with a sample-barcoded 5' primer and a J-beta primer mix. MiXCR, run by TCRdb on the 5' RACE reads, gives a single entry per CDR3 protein. The sample records under 700,000 distinct CDR3 sequences, approximately 25% being singletons. These data were also filed under a second study, of T cells of mothers and their children.

Sequencing used blood. The source is a boy between 5 and 17 years old in good health.

In this sample, this clonotype turned up a few times. The V call is TRBV20-1, the J call TRBJ2-7; 12 bases align to TRBD2. With V trimmed by 8 bases and J by 7 bases, 12 bases remained unmatched. CDR1 is DFQATT, CDR2 SNEGSKA, per germline (reference sequence). The CDR3 totals 14 residues. The CDR3 reads CSPGLAGLPGEQYF. The CDR3 bases are TGCAGTCCCGGACTAGCGGGACTTCCTGGTGAGCAGTACTTC.

This clonotype showed up just a few times. Being one base from a much bigger clone, this may be a read error. V usage is TRBV7-2 and J usage is TRBJ2-5; D gene ambiguous. Germline V gene sequence: CDR1 SGHTA, CDR2 FQGNSA. The CDR3 runs to 12 residues. The ends were cut back, 5 bases at V and 1 base at J, with 5 bases in the middle. The chain's CDR3 is CASSHLQETQYF. The CDR3 DNA reads as TGTGCCAGCAGCCACCTCCAAGAGACCCAGTACTTC. The full variable domain, completed using reference TRBV7-2 and TRBJ2-5, is GAGVSQSPSNKVTEKGKDVELRCDPISGHTALYWYRQSLGQGLEFLIYFQGNSAPDKSGLPSDRFSAERTGGSVSTLTIQRTQQEDSAVYLCASSHLQETQYFGPGTRLLVL.

The CDR3 here is CSASLASWEQYF. CDR3 nucleotides: TGCAGTGCTAGTTTGGCTAGCTGGGAGCAGTACTTC. This chain uses TRBV20-1 with TRBJ2-1; D is possibly TRBD2 (5 bases). The J call is in doubt because the DNA end fits TRBJ2-7 better. The germline V gene has CDR1 DFQATT and CDR2 SNEGSKA (reference sequence). The CDR3 totals 12 residues.

The chain uses TRBV9 and TRBJ1-2; D remains unclear. The CDR3 consists of 14 residues. CDR1 and CDR2 from the germline V gene are SGDLS and YYNGEE. Trimming took 0 bases from V and 4 from J, leaving 10 bases between them. CDR3 in DNA: TGTGCCAGCAGCGTAGCTGAGGCAGGCTATGGCTACACCTTC. Encoded protein: CASSVAEAGYGYTF.

This clonotype was observed a few times. The chain is built from TRBV6-2 or TRBV6-3 and TRBJ2-7, with 10 nucleotides matching TRBD1. The CDR3 sequence is 14 residues long. V dropped 3 bases and J dropped 6; count of bases not matched to a gene: 5. Germline V lookup: CDR1 MNHEY, CDR2 SVGEGT. The CDR3 DNA sequence: TGTGCCAGCAGTTATAAGGGACAGGGGAGCGAGCAGTACTTC. Translated: CASSYKGQGSEQYF.

The chain carries TRBV15 and TRBJ2-3; TRBD1 might be the D (6 bases). The CDR3 length is 13 residues. CDR1 is LNHNV and CDR2 is YYDKDF in the germline V gene (reference sequence). The V end was cut by 0 bases, the J end by 6 bases, with 7 bases between. This CDR3 is CATSRERGDTQYF. CDR3 bases: TGTGCCACCAGCAGAGAGAGGGGGGATACGCAGTATTTT.

In this sample, this clonotype turned up a few times. The chain combines TRBV4-1 with TRBJ2-1, with 12 bases that match TRBD2. Germline V lookup: CDR1 MGHRA, CDR2 YSYEKL. The CDR3 consists of 16 residues. Trimming cost V 7 bases and J 4 bases; bases outside gene matches: 8. DNA for the CDR3: TGCGCCAGCAACCGTCCCGGGACTAGCGGGTACAATGAGCAGTTCTTC. This gives the protein CASNRPGTSGYNEQFF.

The J gene is TRBJ1-4, the V gene TRBV9; D not certain. Germline assignment: CDR1 SGDLS and CDR2 YYNGEE. Trimming took off 0 bases at V and 8 bases at J, with 17 bases between the two ends. CDR3 length: 16 residues. The CDR3 DNA follows: TGTGCCAGCAGCGTAGGGGCTATCGGGGAAAGGGAAAAACTGTTTTTT. Its protein product is CASSVGAIGEREKLFF. Full variable domain (remainder filled in from reference TRBV9 and TRBJ1-4): DSGVTQTPKHLITATGQRVTLRCSPRSGDLSVYWYQQSLDQGLQFLIQYYNGEERAKGNILERFSAQQFPDLHSELNLSSLELGDSALYFCASSVGAIGEREKLFFGSGTQLSVL.

The chain employs TRBV9 and TRBJ2-7; 8 nucleotides line up with TRBD1. The CDR3 covers 17 residues. Trimming removed 4 bases from V and 1 base from J; junction bases left unmatched: 13. Per the germline V gene, CDR1 is SGDLS and CDR2 is YYNGEE. The CDR3 sequence is CASSPRPTGTGSYEQYF. For the CDR3, the DNA is TGTGCCAGCAGCCCCCGACCGACCGGGACAGGATCCTACGAGCAGTACTTC.

The chain employs TRBV29-1 and TRBJ1-6; 7 bases are a match to TRBD1. The CDR3 covers 15 residues. The germline V gene encodes CDR1 SQVTM and CDR2 ANQGSEA. J gave up 5 bases and V 6 bases, and 10 bases lay outside the gene matches. The CDR3 region is CSVALGTANNSPLHF. CDR3 sequence (DNA): TGCAGCGTGGCCCTTGGGACAGCGAATAATTCACCCCTCCACTTT.

This clonotype turned up a few times. The chain uses TRBV7-9 and TRBJ2-7; D is ambiguous. This CDR3 region has 13 residues. V dropped 4 bases and J dropped 3 bases, with 10 bases sitting between them. From germline, CDR1 is SEHNR and CDR2 FQNEAQ (reference sequence). The CDR3 spells CASSSGFRYEQYF. The DNA of the CDR3 is TGTGCCAGCAGCTCAGGTTTTCGCTACGAGCAGTACTTC.

A few counts support this clonotype. Likely a read error: the CDR3 ends without its conserved phenylalanine or tryptophan. The V and J genes are TRBV18 and TRBJ1-4; TRBD1 matches 8 bases. After removal of 6 bases from V and 4 bases from J, the junction contained 4 bases not matched to a gene. Germline V gene data show CDR1 as KGHSH and CDR2 as LQKENI. This CDR3 has 14 residues. The CDR3 is CASSGDRNNEKLFY. CDR3 coding DNA: TGTGCCAGCTCCGGGGACAGGAATAATGAAAAACTGTTTTAT.

This clonotype was detected a few times. A junction boundary mismatches the germline segment, possibly from a read error. The chain carries TRBV20-1 and TRBJ2-5, with TRBD2 as a possible D gene (5 bases). The J call may be wrong; the DNA end is better matched by TRBJ2-1. CDR1 and CDR2 from the germline V gene are DFQATT and SNEGSKA (reference sequence). The CDR3 is 13 residues long. CDR3 protein: CSARRTEANGQFF. The CDR3, as DNA: TGCAGTGCTAGGAGGACGGAGGCGAATGGGCAGTTCTTC.

This clonotype occurred a few times. The V gene is TRBV6-2 or TRBV6-3, the J gene TRBJ2-2, with D perhaps matching TRBD1 (6 bases). V was shortened by 11 bases and J by 0 bases, with 10 bases between the two germline ends. Per germline, CDR1 MNHEY and CDR2 SVGEGT. CDR3 length equals 13 residues. CDR3 amino acids: CAGGRANTGELFF. CDR3 in DNA: TGTGCCGGGGGCAGGGCGAACACCGGGGAGCTGTTTTTT.

This clonotype turned up a few times. The chain is built from TRBV12-3 or TRBV12-4 and TRBJ2-1; D possibly corresponds to TRBD1 (6 bases). V lost 6 bases and J 0 bases, leaving 15 bases between the germline ends. The CDR3 loop spans 16 amino acids. Written as DNA, the CDR3 is TGTGCCAGCAGAAACAGGGTATTCGGCTCCTACAATGAGCAGTTCTTC. It specifies CASRNRVFGSYNEQFF.

The V call is TRBV29-1, the J call TRBJ1-6; 7 bases match TRBD1. Germline V gives CDR1 SQVTM, CDR2 ANQGSEA. V was pared by 7 bases and J by 6 bases, with 6 bases of the junction left unmatched. The CDR3 totals 13 residues. CDR3 sequence reads: CSARQGFNSPLHF. The DNA of the CDR3 is TGCAGCGCTCGACAGGGTTTTAATTCACCCCTCCACTTT.

V is TRBV5-1 and J is TRBJ2-5; TRBD1 agrees at 9 bases. With the DNA end fitting TRBJ2-7 better, the J assignment may be wrong. The length of the CDR3 is 15 residues. Germline V gene data show CDR1 as SGHRS and CDR2 as YFSETQ. CDR3 bases: TGCGCCAGCAGCTTGACGGGACAGGGTCGCTACGAGCAGTACTTC. It translates to CASSLTGQGRYEQYF.

This clonotype was seen only a few times. The V gene is TRBV20-1, the J gene TRBJ2-4, with a possible D match to TRBD1 (5 bases). The ends were cut back, 6 bases at V and 0 bases at J, with 15 bases in the middle. The CDR3 runs 15 residues. In germline, CDR1 is DFQATT, CDR2 SNEGSKA (reference sequence). CDR3 region: CSALDRTLAKNIQYF. The CDR3 DNA sequence: TGCAGTGCCCTAGACAGAACACTAGCCAAAAACATTCAGTACTTC.

The rearrangement links TRBV11-2 to TRBJ2-3; D is unresolved. V lost 2 bases and J lost 2, with 14 bases in between. The CDR3 has 16 amino acids. Germline CDR1 is SGHAT and CDR2 is FQNNGV. The DNA for the CDR3 is TGTGCCAGCAGCTTAATTCGGGCAGTCTCCACAGATACGCAGTATTTT. This sequence encodes CASSLIRAVSTDTQYF.

The genes are TRBV10-3 and TRBJ2-7; D may match TRBD1 or TRBD2 (5 bases each). The CDR3 runs 14 residues. Trimming removed 2 bases from V and 5 bases from J, with 13 bases in between. CDR1 is ENHRY and CDR2 is SYGVKD in the germline V gene. DNA of the CDR3: TGTGCCATCAGTGAGGTTCCAGGGAGCCACGAGCAGTACTTC. This sequence encodes CAISEVPGSHEQYF.

J is TRBJ2-4 and V is TRBV19, with D possibly TRBD1 on 6 matching bases. From germline, CDR1 is LNHDA and CDR2 SQIVND (reference sequence). The V end lost 6 bases, the J end lost 0 bases, and 9 bases lay between the germline ends. The length of the CDR3 is 14 residues. CDR3 nucleotide sequence: TGTGCCAGTAGGGACAGACTAGCCAAAAACATTCAGTACTTC. Translation gives CASRDRLAKNIQYF.

This clonotype occurred a few times. The gene calls are TRBV27 and TRBJ2-7, with D perhaps assigned TRBD1 or TRBD2 (5 bases each). The V and J ends lost 4 bases and 4 bases respectively, with 17 bases between them. The germline gives CDR1 MNHEY, CDR2 SMNVEV (reference sequence). The CDR3 is 15 amino acids. For the CDR3, the DNA is TGTGCCAGCAGTTCACTCCGGGACCCCCCGTACGAGCAGTACTTC. It codes for CASSSLRDPPYEQYF.

J is TRBJ2-7 and V is TRBV7-9; 9 nucleotides agree with TRBD1. CDR3 length equals 16 residues. From germline, CDR1 is SEHNR and CDR2 FQNEAQ (reference sequence). V shed 5 bases and J 5 bases; nucleotides not matched to a gene: 13. The CDR3 region has the DNA TGTGCCAGCAGCCCACATCGGGGACAGGGTTACGACGAGCAGTACTTC. Encoded protein: CASSPHRGQGYDEQYF.

This clonotype was seen a few times. V is TRBV18 and J is TRBJ2-3, with D possibly called TRBD1 or TRBD2 (5 bases each). The CDR3 extends over 17 amino acids. Germline values: CDR1 KGHSH, CDR2 LQKENI. The V end lost 6 bases, the J end lost 0 bases, and 19 bases lay between the germline ends. The CDR3 reads CASSRDLHVGSTDTQYF. CDR3 bases: TGTGCCAGCTCCCGGGACCTCCACGTCGGGAGCACAGATACGCAGTATTTT.

The V and J genes are TRBV7-2 and TRBJ2-7; D is undetermined. This CDR3 has 14 amino acids. The V end was cut by 5 bases, the J end by 3 bases, with 14 bases between. The germline V gene encodes CDR1 SGHTA and CDR2 FQGNSA. The CDR3 sequence: CASSTGPILYEQYF. As DNA, the CDR3 is TGTGCCAGCAGCACCGGACCAATCCTCTACGAGCAGTACTTC.

In this sample, this clonotype turned up a few times. CDR3 nucleotide sequence: TGCGCCAGCAGCCAAGATAGGCTAGCGGGGGGTCAAGAGACCCAGTACTTC. It specifies CASSQDRLAGGQETQYF. The chain employs TRBV4-3 and TRBJ2-5; TRBD2 matches 11 bases. Germline CDR1 and CDR2: LGHNA and YSLEER. The CDR3 extends over 17 amino acids. After removal of 0 bases from V and 2 bases from J, the junction contained 5 bases not matched to a gene.

The count of this clonotype is one. The CDR3 is CASSQAGWTEAFF. Here the CDR3 DNA reads TGCGCCAGCAGCCAAGCGGGGTGGACTGAAGCTTTCTTT. This rearrangement joins TRBV4-1 to TRBJ1-1; D uncertain. The CDR3 consists of 13 residues. Germline V lookup: CDR1 MGHRA, CDR2 YSYEKL. V shed 1 base and J shed 5 bases, with 8 bases lying between them.

V gene TRBV24-1 combines with J gene TRBJ2-5; TRBD1 agrees at 9 bases. J gave up 5 bases and V 3 bases, and 6 bases lay outside the gene matches. Germline loops: CDR1 KGHDR, CDR2 SFDVKD. The CDR3 totals 15 residues. The CDR3 sequence: CATSDPGTGHETQYF. CDR3 nucleotide sequence: TGTGCCACCAGTGATCCGGGGACAGGGCACGAGACCCAGTACTTC.

V gene TRBV11-2 combines with J gene TRBJ2-1; 12 bases fit TRBD2. J lost 6 bases, V lost 2 bases, and 8 bases had no gene match. This CDR3 has 17 amino acids. From germline, CDR1 is SGHAT and CDR2 FQNNGV. CDR3 protein: CASSLPLAGGQGNEQFF. CDR3 DNA: TGTGCCAGCAGCTTACCCCTAGCGGGGGGGCAGGGCAATGAGCAGTTCTTC.

Written as DNA, the CDR3 is TGTGCCAGCAGCCAGGGAAGTGGAGCTTTCTTT. Its translation is CASSQGSGAFF. The rearrangement uses TRBV27 and TRBJ1-1, with a possible D match to TRBD1 (5 bases). V was trimmed by 6 bases and J by 10 bases, leaving 12 bases between them. Germline lookup yields CDR1 MNHEY and CDR2 SMNVEV (reference sequence). The CDR3 loop spans 11 amino acids.